This record concerns one TCR beta chain sequence. Its antigen is currently unknown. Pooled in the analysis were second doses at about 4 or about 12 weeks. This record belongs to a study of T cell responses to AZD1222 COVID-19 vaccine. The assay was immunoSEQ multiplex PCR, and TCRdb's table has in-frame clones only and misses some. The sample includes around 85,000 clones, 85% to 90% of them seen just once. Study results and limitations: Regions left unmutated in variants are reportedly the target of nearly half of spike-specific TCRs. Repertoires in all cases were sampled only once the peak T cell response had passed. After two AZD1222 doses, spike-specific TCR breadth and depth rose versus day 0.

The source was peripheral blood, collected 28 days after the second AZD1222 dose. The TCR comes from an adult who received the AZD1222 COVID-19 vaccine.

The CDR3 reads CASNPEAGGPYNEQFF. CDR3 coding DNA: TGTGCCAGCAACCCAGAAGCGGGGGGGCCTTACAATGAGCAGTTCTTC. The chain has TRBV9 and TRBJ2-1, with 10 bases that match TRBD2. The junction had 10 bases not matched to a gene; V was cut back by 6 bases and J by 4 bases. The germline V gene encodes CDR1 SGDLS and CDR2 YYNGEE. The CDR3 contains 16 residues. The variable domain in full, with the rest retrieved from reference TRBV9 and TRBJ2-1, is DSGVTQTPKHLITATGQRVTLRCSPRSGDLSVYWYQQSLDQGLQFLIQYYNGEERAKGNILERFSAQQFPDLHSELNLSSLELGDSALYFCASNPEAGGPYNEQFFGPGTRLTVL.